These 5 T cell receptor beta chains share one sample of origin, sequenced in a study of shared clonotypes between healthy human individuals. Clones were read by immunoSEQ multiplex PCR, and TCRdb kept only the in-frame ones, dropping some. This sample has hundreds of thousands of clones, with over 65% found just once. Sequencing was carried out using memory CD4+ T cells sorted from blood. Subset here: CD45RA-negative fraction. The receptor set was obtained from a woman between 25 and 40 years old in good health.

Regarding this clone: This CDR3 is also generated by other DNA sequences in the sample. The V gene is TRBV6-1, the J gene TRBJ1-3, with D tentatively TRBD1 (6 bases). CDR1 and CDR2 (germline): MNHNS, SASEGT. The V gene lost 4 bases and the J gene lost 2 bases, with 9 bases spanning the gap. The CDR3 consists of 14 residues. The CDR3 sequence: CASSVRGTGNTIYF. The DNA for the CDR3 is TGTGCCAGCAGTGTCAGGGGAACTGGAAACACCATATATTTT.

Worth noting for this clone: This CDR3 fails to terminate in the conserved phenylalanine or tryptophan, so it likely reflects a read error. Because the CDR3's place on the DNA is in doubt, the DNA is left out and the CDR3 is given as listed by TCRdb. This sequence joins TRBV7-3 and TRBJ2-3; whether TRBD2, the table's D call, matches the DNA was not checked. Per the germline V gene, CDR1 is SGHTA and CDR2 is FQGTGA. Counting both end residues, the CDR3 totals 12 amino acids. The CDR3 is CASSKTGTSLII.

The chain carries TRBV6-1 and TRBJ2-1; D may be TRBD2 (5 bases). The CDR3 spans 10 residues. Trimming removed 9 bases at V and 9 bases at J, with 9 bases between. In germline, CDR1 is MNHNS, CDR2 SASEGT. The CDR3 sequence is CASRGSEQFF. The CDR3 DNA reads as TGTGCCAGTCGGGGATCTGAGCAGTTCTTC.

This clone showed up just once. V and J are TRBV25-1 and TRBJ2-7, with D perhaps matching TRBD2 (6 bases). There are 14 residues in the CDR3. The germline V and J ends were trimmed by 3 bases and 5 bases, with 14 bases remaining between them. Per the germline V gene, CDR1 is MGHDK and CDR2 is SYGVNS. CDR3 nucleotides: TGTGCCAGCAGTGATCATGGGAGGATTGACGAGCAGTACTTC. It yields the protein CASSDHGRIDEQYF.

The chain carries TRBV6-5 and TRBJ1-1; D unresolved. V lost 1 base and J lost 2, with 11 bases in between. In germline, CDR1 is MNHEY, CDR2 SVGAGI. The CDR3 loop spans 15 amino acids. The CDR3 region is CASSYWSGTNTEAFF. The DNA of the CDR3 is TGTGCCAGCAGTTACTGGTCAGGAACTAACACTGAAGCTTTCTTT.